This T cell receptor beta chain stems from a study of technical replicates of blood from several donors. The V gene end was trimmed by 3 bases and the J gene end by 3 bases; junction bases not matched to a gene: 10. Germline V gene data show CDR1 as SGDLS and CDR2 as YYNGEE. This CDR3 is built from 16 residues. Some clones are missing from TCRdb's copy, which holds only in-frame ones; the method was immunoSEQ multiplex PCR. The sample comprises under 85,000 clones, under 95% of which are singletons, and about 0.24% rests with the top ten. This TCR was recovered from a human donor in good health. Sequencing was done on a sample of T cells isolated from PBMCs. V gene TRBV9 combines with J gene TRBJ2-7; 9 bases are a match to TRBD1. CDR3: CASSASRDRVFYEQYF. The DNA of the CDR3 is TGTGCCAGCAGCGCGAGTAGGGACAGGGTGTTCTACGAGCAGTACTTC.